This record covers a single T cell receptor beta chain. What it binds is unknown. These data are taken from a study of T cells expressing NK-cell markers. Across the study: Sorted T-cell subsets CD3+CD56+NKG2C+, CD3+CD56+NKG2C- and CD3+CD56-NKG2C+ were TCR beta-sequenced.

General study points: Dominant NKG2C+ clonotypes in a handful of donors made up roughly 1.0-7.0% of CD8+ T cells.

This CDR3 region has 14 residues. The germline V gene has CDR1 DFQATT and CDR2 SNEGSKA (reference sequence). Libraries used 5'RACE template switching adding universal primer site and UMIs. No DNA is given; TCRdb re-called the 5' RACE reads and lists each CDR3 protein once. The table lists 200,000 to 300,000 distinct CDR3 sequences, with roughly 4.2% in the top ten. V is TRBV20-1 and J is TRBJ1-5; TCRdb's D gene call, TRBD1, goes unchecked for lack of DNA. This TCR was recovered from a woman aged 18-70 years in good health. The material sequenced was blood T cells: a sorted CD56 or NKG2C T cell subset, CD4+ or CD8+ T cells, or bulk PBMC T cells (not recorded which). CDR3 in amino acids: CSANPGGAGQPQHF.